This is a list of T cell receptor beta chains from one sample in a study of T cells in Graves' hyperthyroidism and ophthalmopathy. TCRdb redid the calling of the multiplex PCR reads with MiXCR, one entry per CDR3 protein. The sample has around 620,000 distinct CDR3 sequences; around 14% are singletons. The material sequenced was blood. The receptors were gathered from a woman between 18 and 29 years old with Graves' ophthalmopathy. CDR3s include the opening cysteine and the closing phenylalanine or tryptophan. The D gene is left open where the match is weak. For some rows the clone size is stated as once, few or many, or as a class when expanded; others skip it.

V gene	D gene	clone size	J gene	CDR3 DNA	CDR3 protein
TRBV13	.	many	TRBJ2-3	TGTGCCAGCAGCCCCCCCCGTGTGCTAGCGAGGAGCACAGATACGCAGTATTTT	CASSPPRVLARSTDTQYF
TRBV27	TRBD1	many	TRBJ2-1	TGTGCCAGCAGTCTTGGGACAGGGAGAAACGATGAGCAGTTCTTC	CASSLGTGRNDEQFF
TRBV7-6	TRBD2	many	TRBJ2-2	TGTGCCAGCAGCCCTCAAGCGGGAGCGGGTCCCCTGAACACCGGGGAGCTGTTTTTT	CASSPQAGAGPLNTGELFF
TRBV10-3	TRBD1	many	TRBJ2-7	TGTGCCATCAGTGAACAGGGGGACTCCTACGAGCAGTACTTC	CAISEQGDSYEQYF
TRBV4-1	TRBD2	few	TRBJ2-2	TGCGCCAGCAGCCCCCCCGGACTAGCGGGAGGACCCACCGGGGAGCTGTTTTTT	CASSPPGLAGGPTGELFF
TRBV11-1	TRBD2	many	TRBJ2-5	TGTGCCAGTTCGCCGGGGACTAGCGGGAGCGGGGAGACCCAGTACTTC	CASSPGTSGSGETQYF
TRBV5-4	.	few	TRBJ2-1	TGTGCCAGCAGCTTGGGCGCCGGGACAAATATTCACAATGAGCAGTTCTTC	CASSLGAGTNIHNEQFF
TRBV19	.	many	TRBJ1-1	TGTGCCAGTAGTATCATCGGCAGGGAAGCTTTCTTT	CASSIIGREAFF
TRBV6-2/TRBV6-3	.	many	TRBJ2-7	TGTGCCAGCAGACCACCGAGCTCCTACGAGCAGTACTTC	CASRPPSSYEQYF
TRBV4-1	.	many	TRBJ2-7	TGCGCCAGCAGCCACCCAGGACGCCGCTACGAGCAGTACTTC	CASSHPGRRYEQYF
TRBV2	.	many	TRBJ2-1	TGTGCCAGCAGTGTTGAGCGGGTCCTACATTACAATGAGCAGTTCTTC	CASSVERVLHYNEQFF
TRBV4-2	.	many	TRBJ2-3	TGTGCCAGCAGCCAAGAAAAGTTCTCCGATACAGATACGCAGTATTTT	CASSQEKFSDTDTQYF
TRBV4-3	TRBD2	few	TRBJ2-1	TGCGCCAGCAGCCCTTCGGGACTAGCGGGAGACCACAATGAGCAGTTCTTC	CASSPSGLAGDHNEQFF
TRBV6-4	.	few	TRBJ1-2	TGTGCCAGCAGTCCCTTTAGGGATGGCTATGGCTACACCTTC	CASSPFRDGYGYTF
TRBV6-1	TRBD1	many	TRBJ1-2	TGTGCCAGCACCGGCGGAGGGGGCGATGGCTACACCTTC	CASTGGGGDGYTF
TRBV3-1	TRBD2	few	TRBJ2-5	TGTGCCAGCAGCCATTTGACTAGCGGATATTACATGTACTTC	CASSHLTSGYYMYF
TRBV7-6	TRBD1	.	TRBJ2-3	TGTGCCAGCAGCCATAGGGGACAGACCACAGATACGCAGTATTTT	CASSHRGQTTDTQYF
TRBV10-3	.	many	TRBJ2-3	TGTGCCATCAGTCCGGGCCGCGAGACAGATACGCAGTATTTT	CAISPGRETDTQYF
TRBV7-2	.	many	TRBJ2-3	TGTGCCAGCAGCCATCCGGGGAGCACAGATACGCAGTATTTT	CASSHPGSTDTQYF
TRBV7-9	.	many	TRBJ2-5	TGTGCCAGCAGCTTAGTCCAGACGGAAGAGACCCAGTACTTC	CASSLVQTEETQYF
TRBV7-9	.	many	TRBJ1-1	TGTGCCAGCCAGGGGACTGAAGCTTTCTTT	CASQGTEAFF
TRBV7-9	.	many	TRBJ2-3	TGTGCCAGCAGCCCCGCGGCCACTACCCTAGGGGATACGCAGTATTTT	CASSPAATTLGDTQYF
TRBV27	TRBD1	many	TRBJ2-5	TGTGCCAGCCTTGACAGGGTTCAAGAGACCCAGTACTTC	CASLDRVQETQYF
TRBV7-7	TRBD2	few	TRBJ2-7	TGTGCTAGCAGCCATAGCGGGAGCCCCTACGAGCAGTACTTC	CASSHSGSPYEQYF
TRBV11-1	TRBD1	few	TRBJ2-7	TGTGCCAGCAGGGGAGACAGGGGCTACGAGCAGTACTTC	CASRGDRGYEQYF
TRBV7-8	.	many	TRBJ2-3	TGTGCCAGCAGCCCTCAGAAGCTCCCCAGAGATACGCAGTATTTT	CASSPQKLPRDTQYF
TRBV19	TRBD1	.	TRBJ2-7	TGTGCCAGTAGTGACCGCAGGGGGTTGTACGGGTACGAGCAGTACTTC	CASSDRRGLYGYEQYF
TRBV19	.	.	TRBJ1-4	TGTGCCAGTAGGCTTCACTCGGGGTTTAATGAAAAACTGTTTTTT	CASRLHSGFNEKLFF
TRBV2	TRBD2	many	TRBJ2-1	TGTGCCAGTCAAGGCGGGACTAGCAGGTCTGAGCAGTTCTTC	CASQGGTSRSEQFF
TRBV7-9	.	many	TRBJ2-5	TGTGCCAGCAGCTTAGGGTTTATGACCCAGTACTTC	CASSLGFMTQYF
TRBV10-3	TRBD2	.	TRBJ2-1	TGTGCCATCAGTGCTCCGACTAGCGGTGGAAGCTCCTACAATGAGCAGTTCTTC	CAISAPTSGGSSYNEQFF
TRBV9	.	.	TRBJ2-5	TGTGCCAGCAGCGTAGGTGGGGGCGTTGAGACCCAGTACTTC	CASSVGGGVETQYF
TRBV7-9	.	many	TRBJ2-5	TGTGCCAGCAGCCCCCCTTATGAAAGGCCCCAAGAGACCCAGTACTTC	CASSPPYERPQETQYF
TRBV12-3/TRBV12-4	.	few	TRBJ1-1	TGTGCCAGCAACCGGGACACAAGCACTGAAGCTTTCTTT	CASNRDTSTEAFF
TRBV14	TRBD1	.	TRBJ1-1	TGTGCCAGCAGCCAACACCGGGACAGGGGGAACACTGAAGCTTTCTTT	CASSQHRDRGNTEAFF
TRBV30	.	few	TRBJ2-7	TGTGCCTGGAGTGCTCTCAGGAGCTCCTACGAGCAGTACTTC	CAWSALRSSYEQYF
TRBV28	.	many	TRBJ2-3	TGTGCCAGCAGTGTAGGGACTGTAGATACGCAGTATTTT	CASSVGTVDTQYF
TRBV5-1	.	many	TRBJ1-1	TGCGCCAGCAGCTTGATCCTCGAGAACACTGAAGCTTTCTTT	CASSLILENTEAFF
TRBV28	.	.	TRBJ1-6	TGTGCCAGCAGCCTCGGCCGGAGCTCCTATAATTCACCCCTCCACTTT	CASSLGRSSYNSPLHF
TRBV27	.	many	TRBJ2-7	TGTGCCAGCAGTTATAGGGGGAGGGCCGGCTACGAGCAGTACTTC	CASSYRGRAGYEQYF
TRBV15	.	.	TRBJ2-7	TGTGCCACCAGCAGGGATAGGCAGCCCTACGAGCAGTACTTC	CATSRDRQPYEQYF
TRBV6-2/TRBV6-3	.	many	TRBJ2-3	TGTGCCAGCAGCCGAGGTTTCCGGGAGAAGACAGATACGCAGTATTTT	CASSRGFREKTDTQYF
TRBV6-1	.	.	TRBJ1-5	TGTGCCAGCAGCCGGGGGGGGGGGGGCTTTGGCAATCAGCCCCAGCATTTT	CASSRGGGGFGNQPQHF
TRBV30	TRBD1	.	TRBJ2-2	TGTGCCTGGAGTGCCTGGACAGGGGTGAACACCGGGGAGCTGTTTTTT	CAWSAWTGVNTGELFF
TRBV7-2	.	.	TRBJ1-5	TGTGCCAGCAGCTTACGGCAGGGAGGAAGCAATCAGCCCCAGCATTTT	CASSLRQGGSNQPQHF
TRBV7-9	.	many	TRBJ2-5	TGTGCCAGCAGCTTTACTAGCTCAGAGACCCAGTACTTC	CASSFTSSETQYF
TRBV6-4	TRBD2	many	TRBJ2-4	TGTGCCAGCAGTGCGCCCGAGATAACTAGCGGAGTAGCCAAAAACATTCAGTACTTC	CASSAPEITSGVAKNIQYF
TRBV3-1	TRBD1	many	TRBJ1-4	TGTGCCAGCAGCGACCGACAGGGGGCGCAGGAAAAACTGTTTTTT	CASSDRQGAQEKLFF
TRBV27	TRBD2	many	TRBJ2-1	TGTGCCAGCAGTTTGGACCCCCCGGGACTAGCGGGGGACAATGAGCAGTTCTTC	CASSLDPPGLAGDNEQFF
TRBV2	.	many	TRBJ2-1	TGTGCCAGCAGTCGGCGGGGGCCCTCCTACAATGAGCAGTTCTTC	CASSRRGPSYNEQFF
TRBV7-2	.	many	TRBJ2-3	TGTGCCAGCAGCTTAACTTCCGGCCCACTAGATACGCAGTATTTT	CASSLTSGPLDTQYF
TRBV9	.	few	TRBJ1-2	TGTGCCAGTCGAAGGGAGGGTTTTAACTATGGCTACACCTTC	CASRREGFNYGYTF
TRBV28	TRBD2	.	TRBJ2-7	TGTGCCAGCTTTCCCCCACTAGCGGGAGGGAGCTCCTACGAGCAGTACTTC	CASFPPLAGGSSYEQYF